The following is a T cell receptor beta chain sequence with its context. The identical CDR3 is also encoded by other nucleotide sequences in the sample. Per the original methods: Amplifying reference gene primers gave estimates of nucleated cell counts. TCRdb keeps only in-frame clones here, not all; method: immunoSEQ multiplex PCR. V and J calls and clone size are as listed in that table; D and trimming were resolved from the DNA. The sample lists about 480,000 clones, more than 75% occurring once. Participant reports of clinical history set cohort assignment. This sample was included in a study of blood T cell repertoires in COVID-19. CDR3 length: 13 amino acids. Trimming left V 8 bases short and J 4 bases short, with 12 bases between. Germline assignment: CDR1 MNHEY and CDR2 SVGAGI.

The specimen sequenced was PBMCs or T cells enriched from blood (not recorded which). The sequence derives from a woman between 40 and 50 years old who had recovered from COVID-19. V and J are TRBV6-5 and TRBJ1-5; D possibly corresponds to TRBD1 (5 bases). The DNA of the CDR3 is TGTGCCAGCTCTCCACAGGCTAATCAGCCCCAGCATTTT. Protein: CASSPQANQPQHF.